A selection of T cell receptor beta chains follows, all from one sample in a study of CD8+ T cells in alopecia areata. The data were produced by immunoSEQ multiplex PCR, yet TCRdb's version contains in-frame clones alone and is incomplete. The table lists about 190,000 clones, approximately 59% of them singletons. Here the sequenced sample was CD4+ T cells sorted from blood, taken at week 0. Receptors originate from a human donor with alopecia areata. The CDR3 runs from the conserved cysteine through the conserved F or W. D genes are given only for firm matches. The size of a clone is reported for some rows only, either as once, few or many, or as a class for expanded clones.

.	TRBV5-1	TRBJ2-7	.	CASSAESVQYF	TGCGCCAGCAGCGCTGAGAGTGTGCAGTACTTC
.	TRBV29-1	TRBJ2-1	.	CSVDIVWGVVNEQFF	TGCAGCGTTGATATCGTCTGGGGGGTGGTGAATGAGCAGTTCTTC
once	TRBV7-6	TRBJ2-6	.	CASSLGPTRSGANVLTF	TGTGCCAGCAGCTTGGGGCCAACCCGCTCTGGGGCCAACGTCCTGACTTTC
few	TRBV30	TRBJ2-2	TRBD1	CAWGGTANTGELFF	TGTGCCTGGGGTGGGACAGCGAACACCGGGGAGCTGTTTTTT
.	TRBV30	TRBJ2-2	.	CASKDYLNTGELFF	TGTGCCTCAAAGGACTACCTGAACACCGGGGAGCTGTTTTTT
.	TRBV9	TRBJ2-2	TRBD2	CASSVTGGGTGELFF	TGTGCCAGCAGCGTAACGGGGGGTGGCACCGGGGAGCTGTTTTTT
.	TRBV5-1	TRBJ2-7	.	CASGRSYDSYEQYF	TGCGCCAGCGGCCGGTCCTACGACAGCTACGAGCAGTACTTC
.	TRBV18	TRBJ2-1	.	CASSPSTGTGNEQFF	TGTGCCAGCTCACCATCGACAGGCACGGGTAATGAGCAGTTCTTC
.	TRBV30	TRBJ1-2	.	CAWSRRSHGYTF	TGTGCCTGGAGTCGGAGATCCCATGGCTACACCTTC
.	TRBV15	TRBJ2-2	.	CATSRDLGPELFF	TGTGCCACCAGCAGAGATCTTGGGCCCGAGCTGTTTTTT
once	TRBV2	TRBJ1-5	.	CASSESTLRAGDNQPQHF	TGTGCCAGCAGTGAAAGCACCCTCCGGGCCGGCGACAATCAGCCCCAGCATTTT
.	TRBV6-6	TRBJ1-5	.	CASSYSRYQPQHF	TGTGCCAGCAGTTACTCGCGATATCAGCCCCAGCATTTT
.	TRBV14	TRBJ1-1	.	CASSLGMNTEAFF	TGTGCCAGCAGCTTAGGTATGAACACTGAAGCTTTCTTT
.	TRBV19	TRBJ1-2	TRBD1	CASSIGGTDYGYTF	TGTGCCAGTAGTATCGGGGGGACAGACTATGGCTACACCTTC
few	TRBV6-5	TRBJ1-4	TRBD1	CASSMGQGGKLFF	TGTGCCAGCAGTATGGGACAGGGGGGAAAACTGTTTTTT
.	TRBV7-6	TRBJ1-6	.	CATRSDNSPLHF	TGTGCCACCAGGTCTGATAATTCACCCCTCCACTTT
.	TRBV12-5	TRBJ2-5	.	CASGDESETQYF	TGTGCTAGTGGCGACGAATCCGAGACCCAGTACTTC
.	TRBV2	TRBJ2-2	TRBD1	CASRETGGELFF	TGTGCCAGCAGAGAGACAGGGGGGGAGCTGTTTTTT
few	TRBV29-1	TRBJ2-7	.	CSVAGSYEQYF	TGCAGCGTTGCGGGCAGCTACGAGCAGTACTTC
.	TRBV6-1	TRBJ1-6	.	CASFLSPNSPLHF	TGTGCCAGCTTCCTAAGCCCAAATTCACCCCTCCACTTT
few	TRBV6-5	TRBJ2-7	TRBD1	CASTRDRGYEQYF	TGTGCCAGCACCCGGGACAGGGGATACGAGCAGTACTTC
.	TRBV6-1	TRBJ1-5	.	CASGQILNQPQHF	TGTGCCAGCGGACAGATTCTCAATCAGCCCCAGCATTTT
.	TRBV7-9	TRBJ1-2	TRBD1	CASSLATGENYGYTF	TGTGCCAGCAGCCTCGCGACAGGGGAGAACTATGGCTACACCTTC
.	TRBV29-1	TRBJ1-2	.	CSVEGGSNYGYTF	TGCAGCGTTGAGGGAGGCAGTAACTATGGCTACACCTTC
.	TRBV30	TRBJ2-3	.	CAWNPGVTDTQYF	TGTGCCTGGAACCCCGGTGTCACAGATACGCAGTATTTT
.	TRBV25-1	TRBJ2-3	.	CASSEGRRSGTDTQYF	TGTGCCAGCAGTGAAGGTAGAAGATCCGGCACAGATACGCAGTATTTT
once	TRBV7-9	TRBJ1-2	.	CASSLDLNYGYTF	TGTGCCAGCAGCTTAGATCTTAACTATGGCTACACCTTC
.	TRBV5-6	TRBJ2-7	.	CASSLLADDSYEQYF	TGTGCCAGCAGCTTGTTGGCAGACGATTCCTACGAGCAGTACTTC
few	TRBV9	TRBJ2-1	TRBD1	CASSVAKDRVNEQFF	TGTGCCAGCAGCGTAGCTAAGGACAGGGTCAATGAGCAGTTCTTC
.	TRBV30	TRBJ1-1	TRBD1	CAWSYGDREPFF	TGTGCCTGGAGCTATGGGGACAGGGAGCCTTTCTTT
few	TRBV29-1	TRBJ1-4	.	CSVAGFNEKLFF	TGCAGCGTTGCAGGGTTCAATGAAAAACTGTTTTTT
few	TRBV9	TRBJ1-6	TRBD1	CASSGTGQGAAPLHF	TGTGCCAGCAGCGGGACCGGACAGGGGGCTGCACCCCTCCACTTT
.	TRBV7-9	TRBJ2-7	.	CASSFDYEQYF	TGTGCCAGCAGCTTCGACTACGAGCAGTACTTC
many	TRBV19	TRBJ2-6	.	CASSIIPGSGANVLTF	TGTGCCAGTAGTATCATTCCAGGGAGTGGGGCCAACGTCCTGACTTTC
.	TRBV4-1	TRBJ2-2	.	CASSPPSNTGELFF	TGCGCCAGCAGCCCACCATCGAACACCGGGGAGCTGTTTTTT
.	TRBV29-1	TRBJ2-3	.	CSAQGRLIDTQYF	TGCAGCGCCCAGGGACGATTAATAGATACGCAGTATTTT
.	TRBV4-2	TRBJ1-1	.	CASRVDRNTEAFF	TGTGCCAGCAGGGTGGACAGGAACACTGAAGCTTTCTTT
.	TRBV6-1	TRBJ2-7	.	CASYQGYEQYF	TGTGCCAGTTACCAGGGATACGAGCAGTACTTC
few	TRBV5-1	TRBJ2-5	.	CASREEETQYF	TGCGCCAGCAGGGAAGAAGAGACCCAGTACTTC
.	TRBV30	TRBJ1-4	.	CAWSVGTTSNEKLFF	TGTGCCTGGAGTGTGGGTACGACAAGTAATGAAAAACTGTTTTTT
.	TRBV27	TRBJ1-1	.	CASSFPHDENTEAFF	TGTGCCAGCAGTTTCCCGCACGACGAGAACACTGAAGCTTTCTTT
few	TRBV29-1	TRBJ2-7	.	CSGTMGYEQYF	TGCAGCGGAACGATGGGCTACGAGCAGTACTTC
once	TRBV7-9	TRBJ2-1	TRBD1	CASSFDRANEQFF	TGTGCCAGCAGCTTCGACAGGGCTAATGAGCAGTTCTTC
.	TRBV11-2	TRBJ2-4	.	CASSQTKNIQYF	TGTGCCAGCAGCCAGACAAAAAACATTCAGTACTTC
.	TRBV9	TRBJ2-6	.	CASSPTPTGANVLTF	TGTGCCAGCAGTCCTACACCAACTGGGGCCAACGTCCTGACTTTC
.	TRBV30	TRBJ2-4	TRBD1	CAWNRGRNIQYF	TGTGCCTGGAACAGGGGGAGAAACATTCAGTACTTC
.	TRBV2	TRBJ1-5	.	CASAGDSNQPQHF	TGTGCCAGCGCAGGGGATAGCAATCAGCCCCAGCATTTT
.	TRBV29-1	TRBJ2-7	.	CSVGQGVSGEQYF	TGCAGCGTTGGACAAGGGGTTTCGGGCGAGCAGTACTTC